One sample yielded the 23 T cell receptor beta chains listed below, sequenced in a study of cytomegalovirus exposure and HLA in healthy donors. The repertoire was sequenced with immunoSEQ multiplex PCR; TCRdb's copy has only in-frame clones and lacks some. Found here are roughly 200,000 clones, about 80% of them singletons; the top ten hold 2.5% to 3%. The sample was PBMCs. Receptor source: a woman aged 18-29 years in good health and CMV-seropositive.

Here the CDR3 reads CASSISEGARTF. The DNA for the CDR3 is TGTGCCAGTAGTATAAGCGAGGGGGCGAGGACCTTC. This sequence joins TRBV19 and TRBJ1-2, with 7 bases fitting TRBD1. Germline CDR1 LNHDA, CDR2 SQIVND (reference sequence). The CDR3 has 12 residues. With 2 bases clipped from V and 14 bases from J, the junction kept 8 bases outside the gene matches.

The chain employs TRBV5-1 and TRBJ2-2; no firm D call. The CDR3 has 13 amino acids. Per the germline V gene, CDR1 is SGHRS and CDR2 is YFSETQ. The V and J ends lost 5 bases and 6 bases respectively, with 11 bases between them. CDR3 DNA: TGCGCCAGCAGGAGGCCGGCATCCGGGGAGCTGTTTTTT. The encoded protein is CASRRPASGELFF.

The J gene is TRBJ2-1, the V gene TRBV6-5, with a tentative D call TRBD2 (7 bases). V gave up 5 bases and J gave up 3 bases, with 14 bases separating them. Germline loops: CDR1 MNHEY, CDR2 SVGAGI. This CDR3 comprises 15 residues. The CDR3 sequence: CASSARGARYNEQFF. CDR3 nucleotide sequence: TGTGCCAGCAGTGCCCGGGGGGCCCGCTACAATGAGCAGTTCTTC.

This clone showed up just once. V usage is TRBV11-2 and J usage is TRBJ1-4; no firm D call. V was clipped by 5 bases and J by 2 bases, with 9 bases between them. The CDR3 runs 14 residues. From germline, CDR1 is SGHAT and CDR2 FQNNGV. The CDR3: CASSPGRTNEKLFF. CDR3 sequence (DNA): TGTGCCAGCAGCCCAGGAAGGACTAATGAAAAACTGTTTTTT. The full variable domain, completed using reference TRBV11-2 and TRBJ1-4, is EAGVAQSPRYKIIEKRQSVAFWCNPISGHATLYWYQQILGQGPKLLIQFQNNGVVDDSQLPKDRFSAERLKGVDSTLKIQPAKLEDSAVYLCASSPGRTNEKLFFGSGTQLSVL.

J is TRBJ2-1 and V is TRBV5-4; tentative D call: TRBD2 (6 bases). V was trimmed by 4 bases and J by 2 bases, leaving 10 bases between them. The CDR3 runs to 14 residues. Germline V CDR1 and CDR2: SGHNT, YYREEE (reference sequence). CDR3 sequence (DNA): TGTGCCAGCAGCCGCGGGGAAACCTACAATGAGCAGTTCTTC. Protein product: CASSRGETYNEQFF.

This chain links TRBV19 with TRBJ2-3, with a tentative D call TRBD1 (8 bases). Trimming stripped 9 bases from V and 3 bases from J, with 13 bases between. The CDR3 runs to 13 residues. CDR1 is LNHDA and CDR2 is SQIVND in the germline V gene (reference sequence). Here the CDR3 DNA reads TGTGCCAGCGGACAGGGAGGGACAGATACGCAGTATTTT. It yields the protein CASGQGGTDTQYF.

J is TRBJ1-5 and V is TRBV9; D gene uncertain. This CDR3 comprises 13 residues. V was cut by 4 bases and J by 4 bases, with 9 bases left in between. Germline CDR1 SGDLS, CDR2 YYNGEE. The CDR3: CASSRTENQPQHF. The CDR3, as DNA: TGTGCCAGCAGCAGAACAGAAAATCAGCCCCAGCATTTT.

The chain has TRBV4-3 and TRBJ1-5; the D is unclear. This CDR3 has 14 amino acids. From germline, CDR1 is LGHNA and CDR2 YSLEER. V lost 0 bases and J lost 7, with 10 bases in between. The DNA of the CDR3 is TGCGCCAGCAGCCAAGACTTTCAGGCACAGCCCCAGCATTTT. Translating it yields CASSQDFQAQPQHF.

The chain couples TRBV6-1 to TRBJ1-2, with 7 bases fitting TRBD1. CDR1 and CDR2 from the germline V gene are MNHNS and SASEGT. The trim removed 0 bases at V and 5 bases at J, leaving 9 bases unmatched. The CDR3 extends over 16 amino acids. The CDR3 is CASSEAGTAVVYGYTF. The CDR3 region has the DNA TGTGCCAGCAGTGAAGCCGGGACAGCGGTCGTGTATGGCTACACCTTC.

This clone has only one observation. The chain uses TRBV6-5 and TRBJ2-7; D possibly corresponds to TRBD2 (7 bases). This CDR3 region has 14 residues. The ends were cut back, 4 bases at V and 4 bases at J, with 14 bases in the middle. The germline V gene encodes CDR1 MNHEY and CDR2 SVGAGI. The CDR3 sequence: CASSSGGLRYEQYF. The CDR3 DNA follows: TGTGCCAGCAGTTCCGGGGGGCTTAGGTACGAGCAGTACTTC.

The rearrangement uses TRBV29-1 and TRBJ2-1, with D possibly TRBD1 on 5 matching bases. CDR3 length: 15 amino acids. The germline V and J ends were trimmed by 4 bases and 6 bases, with 19 bases remaining between them. Germline V gives CDR1 SQVTM, CDR2 ANQGSEA. The CDR3 DNA sequence: TGCAGCGTTGTGGGGCTCGACCGTAAGGGCAATGAGCAGTTCTTC. Translated: CSVVGLDRKGNEQFF.

J is TRBJ1-2 and V is TRBV28; 9 bases line up with TRBD1. The J segment lost 2 bases and the V segment lost 10 bases, leaving 8 bases of the junction unmatched. Germline-derived CDR1 and CDR2 are MDHEN and SYDVKM. This CDR3 is 14 amino acids long. This CDR3 reads CAITGGLSNYGYTF. The CDR3 DNA sequence: TGTGCCATTACAGGGGGCCTGTCAAACTATGGCTACACCTTC.

The chain has TRBV6-6 and TRBJ2-1; no clear D gene. The CDR3 runs 15 residues. Trimming left V 5 bases short and J 4 bases short, with 15 bases between. In germline, CDR1 is MNHNY, CDR2 SVGAGI (reference sequence). Written as DNA, the CDR3 is TGTGCCAGCAGTCACGAAATGCGGCGGTACAATGAGCAGTTCTTC. Amino acids: CASSHEMRRYNEQFF.

The chain couples TRBV4-3 to TRBJ2-3; TRBD2 might be the D (6 bases). The V end was cut by 5 bases, the J end by 4 bases, with 19 bases between. The CDR3 is 16 amino acids. Germline CDR1 LGHNA, CDR2 YSLEER. CDR3 residues: CASSAGSRHISDTQYF. The CDR3 DNA sequence: TGCGCCAGCAGCGCGGGGAGCCGACATATTTCAGATACGCAGTATTTT.

This clone has only one observation. This chain links TRBV25-1 with TRBJ1-2; tentatively, D is TRBD1 (6 bases). Germline CDR1 reads MGHDK; CDR2 reads SYGVNS. The CDR3 runs to 12 residues. Trimming shortened V by 5 bases and J by 8 bases, and 12 bases separated the two germline ends. The CDR3 nucleotides read TGTGCCAGCAGTCAGGGGATGTTAGGCTACACCTTC. Its protein is CASSQGMLGYTF.

This clone was counted between two and nine times. In the same sample, other DNA sequences code for this CDR3. The chain has TRBV4-1 and TRBJ2-2, with TRBD2 matching 12 bases. The junction had 5 bases not matched to a gene; V was cut back by 0 bases and J by 6 bases. The CDR3 is made up of 17 amino acids. Germline V lookup: CDR1 MGHRA, CDR2 YSYEKL. The CDR3 loop reads CASSQDRLAGESGELFF. The CDR3 nucleotides are TGCGCCAGCAGCCAAGACCGACTAGCGGGGGAGTCCGGGGAGCTGTTTTTT.

The chain uses TRBV7-9 and TRBJ2-7, with 8 bases that match TRBD2. Germline V gene lookup returns CDR1 SEHNR and CDR2 FQNEAQ (reference sequence). Losses at the gene ends were 5 bases for V and 1 base for J; bases not matched to a gene: 7. The CDR3 has 15 residues. As DNA, the CDR3 is TGTGCCAGCAGCGCGGGGGGCACCCTTTCCTACGAGCAGTACTTC. This gives the protein CASSAGGTLSYEQYF.

This clone was found once. The junction differs from germline at one of its ends, possibly a read error. The rearrangement uses TRBV5-1 and TRBJ1-6, with no clear D. Germline loops: CDR1 SGHRS, CDR2 YFSETQ. The CDR3 has 14 amino acids. CDR3 sequence: CASSLVGYTSPLHF. In DNA form, the CDR3 reads TGCGCCAGCAGCTTGGTCGGGTATACTTCACCCCTCCACTTT. Full variable domain (rest looked up from reference TRBV5-1 and TRBJ1-6): KAGVTQTPRYLIKTRGQQVTLSCSPISGHRSVSWYQQTPGQGLQFLFEYFSETQRNKGNFPGRFSGRQFSNSRSEMNVSTLELGDSALYLCASSLVGYTSPLHFGNGTRLTVT.

The chain combines TRBV7-2 with TRBJ2-7, with TRBD1 matching 11 bases. After removal of 5 bases from V and 1 base from J, the junction contained 4 bases not matched to a gene. This CDR3 has 15 residues. The V gene's germline CDR1 is SGHTA and CDR2 FQGNSA. CDR3 nucleotides: TGTGCCAGCAGCATCGGACAGGGGGCGTCCTACGAGCAGTACTTC. Protein: CASSIGQGASYEQYF.

The chain carries TRBV27 and TRBJ1-1; 10 bases are shared with TRBD1. Germline V gives CDR1 MNHEY, CDR2 SMNVEV (reference sequence). This CDR3 is 13 amino acids long. J lost 4 bases, V lost 5 bases, and 1 base had no gene match. CDR3 coding DNA: TGTGCCAGCAGTCGGACAGGGGGCACTGAAGCTTTCTTT. Translating it yields CASSRTGGTEAFF.

This sequence joins TRBV5-1 and TRBJ2-5, with 11 bases aligning to TRBD2. Germline V lookup: CDR1 SGHRS, CDR2 YFSETQ. J gave up 5 bases and V 4 bases, and 7 bases lay outside the gene matches. The CDR3 runs to 15 residues. The CDR3 bases are TGCGCCAGCAGCCCGAAACTAGCGGGGGTTGAGACCCAGTACTTC. Encoded protein: CASSPKLAGVETQYF.

The rearrangement joins TRBV25-1 to TRBJ1-2; 8 bases line up with TRBD1. In germline, CDR1 is MGHDK, CDR2 SYGVNS. The CDR3 runs 13 residues. Trimming cost V 6 bases and J 8 bases; bases outside gene matches: 8. The CDR3 DNA reads as TGTGCCAGCAGAGCAGGACAGGGTCGGGGCTACACCTTC. It codes for CASRAGQGRGYTF.

The gene calls are TRBV2 and TRBJ1-6; D not resolved. Germline assignment: CDR1 SNHLY and CDR2 FYNNEI. This CDR3 has 12 amino acids. The V and J ends lost 3 bases and 6 bases respectively, with 3 bases between them. CDR3 nucleotides: TGTGCCAGCAGTGAGGCTAATTCACCCCTCCACTTT. Translated: CASSEANSPLHF.